This TCR beta chain originates from a study of control samples from healthy donors and cancer patients. CDR1 is MNHEY and CDR2 is SMNVEV in the germline V gene (reference sequence). There are 14 residues in the CDR3. Trimming removed 6 bases from V and 3 bases from J; junction bases left unmatched: 7. Assay used: immunoSEQ multiplex PCR; TCRdb lists only in-frame clones, some missing. The sample lists some 13,000 clones, 60% to 85% occurring once. Judged by abundance, this clone is large. The rearrangement uses TRBV27 and TRBJ2-7, with 8 positions matching TRBD1. The sequenced sample was formalin-fixed, paraffin-embedded tissue. This TCR came from a male donor with melanoma. The CDR3 sequence is CASRVQGANYEQYF. DNA for the CDR3: TGTGCCAGCAGAGTGCAGGGGGCCAACTACGAGCAGTACTTC.